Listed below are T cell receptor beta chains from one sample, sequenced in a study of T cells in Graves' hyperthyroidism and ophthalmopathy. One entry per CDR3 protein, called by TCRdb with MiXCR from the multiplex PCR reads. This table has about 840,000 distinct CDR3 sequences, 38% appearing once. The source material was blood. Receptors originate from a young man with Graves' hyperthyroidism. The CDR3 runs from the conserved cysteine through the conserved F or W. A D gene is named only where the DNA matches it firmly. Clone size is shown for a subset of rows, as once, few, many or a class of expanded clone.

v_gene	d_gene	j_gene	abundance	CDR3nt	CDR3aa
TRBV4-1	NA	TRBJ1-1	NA	TGCGCCAGCAGCCAAGTTGGCCACGAGAACACTGAAGCTTTCTTT	CASSQVGHENTEAFF
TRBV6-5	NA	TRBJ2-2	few	TGTGCCAGCAGTTACTCGATTAGGGGTGCGGGGGAGCTGTTTTTT	CASSYSIRGAGELFF
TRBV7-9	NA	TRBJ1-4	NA	TGTGCCAGCTACACCGGGGCATTGGGCGCGGAAAAACTGTTTTTT	CASYTGALGAEKLFF
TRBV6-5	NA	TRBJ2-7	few	TGTGCCAGCAGTTACTCGCAGCGGGTCGAGCAGTACTTC	CASSYSQRVEQYF
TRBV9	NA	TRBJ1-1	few	TGTGCCAGCAGCAAAGGAGGGGGGGGAACTGAAGCTTTCTTT	CASSKGGGGTEAFF
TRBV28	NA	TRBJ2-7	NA	TGTGCCAGCAGTTTCAAGGGATTCTACGAGCAGTACTTC	CASSFKGFYEQYF
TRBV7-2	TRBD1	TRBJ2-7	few	TGTGCCAGCAGCTTGGCCCGGACAGGGGGCTACTACGAGCAGTACTTC	CASSLARTGGYYEQYF
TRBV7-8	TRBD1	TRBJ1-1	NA	TGCGCCAGCAGCCAACAGGGGGCGTTTATGAACACTGAAGCTTTCTTT	CASSQQGAFMNTEAFF
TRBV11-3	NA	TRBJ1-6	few	TGTGCCAGCAGCTTAGGGGGCGACAGCTATAATTCACCCCTCCACTTT	CASSLGGDSYNSPLHF
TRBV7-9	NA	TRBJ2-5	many	TGTGCCAGCAGCTTAGGAGGGATGCGAGAGACCCAGTACTTC	CASSLGGMRETQYF
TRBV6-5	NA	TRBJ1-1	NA	TGTGCCAGCAGTTTGGACAGCAAAGCTTTCTTT	CASSLDSKAFF
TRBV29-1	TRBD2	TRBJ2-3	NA	TGCAGCGTGGGGGGACTAGCGGGAGCAGATACGCAGTATTTT	CSVGGLAGADTQYF